This T cell receptor beta chain was captured in a study of cytomegalovirus exposure and HLA in healthy donors. Only in-frame clones appear in the TCRdb table, and some are missing; sequencing was by immunoSEQ multiplex PCR. The repertoire includes more than 200,000 clones, about 90% of them detected once, and about 12% sits in the top ten. Germline CDR1 LNHDA, CDR2 SQIVND (reference sequence). V dropped 7 bases and J dropped 9; count of bases not matched to a gene: 10. CDR3 length equals 15 residues. Broader study findings: Most sequenced TCRs were rare (though some public TCRs occurred in many donors). Using the classifier, cytomegalovirus status was reportedly diagnosed with high specificity and sensitivity.

Note on this clone: What it binds is unknown.

Sample: PBMCs. This chain joins TRBV19 and TRBJ2-2; 11 bases map to TRBD2. The TCR sequence derives from a man aged 18 to 29 in good health and CMV-seropositive. Written as DNA, the CDR3 is TGTGCCAGTACCCCATTAGCGGGAGGGCCCCGGGAGCTGTTTTTT. It is translated as CASTPLAGGPRELFF.